This T cell receptor (beta chain) was sequenced for a study of early T cells in non-severe SARS-CoV-2 infection. This clonotype was observed many times. TCRdb reprocessed the 5' RACE reads with MiXCR, giving one entry per CDR3 protein. The top ten hold 4% to 5% of the sample, which has more than 55,000 distinct CDR3 sequences, over 10% seen once. Germline V CDR1 and CDR2: SGHRS, YFSETQ. This CDR3 comprises 13 residues. V was clipped by 2 bases and J by 8 bases, with 13 bases between them. The sequence came from an adult who was a healthcare worker with PCR-confirmed SARS-CoV-2 infection or an uninfected control (not recorded which). The sequenced sample was whole blood. This rearrangement joins TRBV5-1 to TRBJ1-2; D is undetermined. The chain's CDR3 is CASSLRGPEGYTF. The CDR3 DNA sequence: TGCGCCAGCAGCTTACGGGGTCCGGAGGGCTACACCTTC.